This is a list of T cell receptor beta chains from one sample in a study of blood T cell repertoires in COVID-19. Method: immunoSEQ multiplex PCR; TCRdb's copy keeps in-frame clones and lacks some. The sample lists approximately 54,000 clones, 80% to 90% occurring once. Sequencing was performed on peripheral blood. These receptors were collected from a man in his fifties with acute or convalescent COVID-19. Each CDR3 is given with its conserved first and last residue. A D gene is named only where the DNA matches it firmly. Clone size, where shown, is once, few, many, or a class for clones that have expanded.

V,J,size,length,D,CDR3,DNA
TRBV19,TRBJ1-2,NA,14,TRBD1,CASSPGQGHVGYTF,TGTGCCAGTAGCCCCGGACAGGGCCACGTTGGCTACACCTTC
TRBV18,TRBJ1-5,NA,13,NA,CASSPQVDQPQHF,TGTGCCAGCTCACCCCAGGTGGATCAGCCCCAGCATTTT
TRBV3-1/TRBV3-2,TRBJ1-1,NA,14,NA,CASRARLLNTEAFF,TGTGCCAGCAGAGCCAGGTTATTGAACACTGAAGCTTTCTTT
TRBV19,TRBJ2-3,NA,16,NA,CASRAWGSGATDTQYF,TGTGCCAGTAGGGCCTGGGGTAGCGGAGCCACAGATACGCAGTATTTT
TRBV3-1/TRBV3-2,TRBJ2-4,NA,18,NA,CASSQEVQAIGAKNIQYF,TGTGCCAGCAGCCAAGAGGTGCAGGCCATTGGGGCCAAAAACATTCAGTACTTC
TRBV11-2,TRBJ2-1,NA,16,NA,CASSLSAASSYNEQFF,TGTGCCAGCAGCCTTTCCGCGGCCTCCTCCTACAATGAGCAGTTCTTC
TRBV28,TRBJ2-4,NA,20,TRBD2,CASSLALQRERSAAKNIQYF,TGTGCCAGCAGTTTAGCCCTCCAGCGGGAGAGATCGGCAGCCAAAAACATTCAGTACTTC
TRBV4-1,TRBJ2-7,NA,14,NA,CASSQDVRVDEQYF,TGCGCCAGCAGCCAAGATGTCCGAGTCGACGAGCAGTACTTC
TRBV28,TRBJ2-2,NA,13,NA,CASSRGSTGELFF,TGTGCCAGCAGTCGCGGTTCGACCGGGGAGCTGTTTTTT
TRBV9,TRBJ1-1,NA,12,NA,CASRGVNTEAFF,TGTGCCAGCAGGGGAGTGAACACTGAAGCTTTCTTT
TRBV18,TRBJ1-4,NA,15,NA,CASSVGVQGNEKLFF,TGTGCCAGCTCAGTCGGAGTACAGGGTAACGAAAAACTGTTTTTT
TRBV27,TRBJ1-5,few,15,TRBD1,CASRPPGQEDQPQHF,TGTGCCAGCAGGCCCCCGGGACAGGAGGATCAGCCCCAGCATTTT
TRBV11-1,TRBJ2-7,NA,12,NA,CASSFRAYEQYF,TGTGCCAGCAGCTTCAGGGCCTACGAGCAGTACTTC
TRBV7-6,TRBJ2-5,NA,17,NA,CASSLLRAEYRGETQYF,TGTGCCAGCAGCCTCTTACGGGCCGAATATAGGGGAGAGACCCAGTACTTC
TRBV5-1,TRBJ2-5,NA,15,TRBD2,CASGGTSGSGETQYF,TGCGCCAGCGGGGGGACTAGCGGGAGCGGAGAGACCCAGTACTTC
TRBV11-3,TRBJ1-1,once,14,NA,CASSLQQPNTEAFF,TGTGCCAGCAGCTTACAACAGCCGAACACTGAAGCTTTCTTT
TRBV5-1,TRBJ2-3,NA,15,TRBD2,CASSAGTSGTDTQYF,TGCGCCAGCAGCGCCGGGACTAGCGGGACAGATACGCAGTATTTT
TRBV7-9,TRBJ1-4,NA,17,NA,CASSLADSSATNEKLFF,TGTGCCAGCAGCTTAGCGGACAGCTCTGCAACTAATGAAAAACTGTTTTTT
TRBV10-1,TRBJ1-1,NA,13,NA,CASSAGLDTEAFF,TGCGCCAGCAGTGCGGGACTGGACACTGAAGCTTTCTTT
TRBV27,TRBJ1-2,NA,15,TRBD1,CASRGLGQANYGYTF,TGTGCCAGCAGGGGGTTGGGACAGGCCAACTATGGCTACACCTTC
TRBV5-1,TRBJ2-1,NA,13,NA,CASSSGLHNEQFF,TGCGCCAGCAGCTCGGGACTCCACAATGAGCAGTTCTTC
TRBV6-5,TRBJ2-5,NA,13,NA,CASRDWTQETQYF,TGTGCCAGCAGGGACTGGACCCAAGAGACCCAGTACTTC
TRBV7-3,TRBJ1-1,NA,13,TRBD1,CASRLDRDTEAFF,TGTGCCAGCAGACTTGACAGGGATACTGAAGCTTTCTTT
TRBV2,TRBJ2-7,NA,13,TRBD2,CASSESGRVEQYF,TGTGCCAGCAGTGAAAGCGGGAGAGTCGAGCAGTACTTC
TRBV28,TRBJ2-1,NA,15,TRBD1,CASSFLGQGYNEQFF,TGTGCCAGCAGTTTTCTTGGACAGGGCTACAATGAGCAGTTCTTC
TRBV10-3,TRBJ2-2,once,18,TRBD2,CAISEFGTSGINTGELFF,TGTGCCATCAGTGAGTTCGGGACTAGCGGAATTAACACCGGGGAGCTGTTTTTT
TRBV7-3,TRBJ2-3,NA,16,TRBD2,CASSSAGARITDTQYF,TGTGCCAGCAGTTCAGCGGGAGCCCGAATCACAGATACGCAGTATTTT
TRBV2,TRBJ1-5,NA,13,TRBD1,CATGQGLRQPQHF,TGTGCCACCGGACAGGGGCTACGACAGCCCCAGCATTTT
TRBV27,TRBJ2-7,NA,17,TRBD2,CASSQGLAGGPRYEQYF,TGTGCCAGCAGCCAGGGACTAGCGGGAGGGCCTCGTTACGAGCAGTACTTC
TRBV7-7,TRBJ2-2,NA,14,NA,CASTAGQVPGELFF,TGTGCTAGCACGGCTGGCCAGGTACCCGGGGAGCTGTTTTTT
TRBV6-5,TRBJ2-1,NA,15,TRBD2,CASSYSSGGFDEQFF,TGTGCCAGCAGTTACTCGAGCGGGGGGTTTGATGAGCAGTTCTTC
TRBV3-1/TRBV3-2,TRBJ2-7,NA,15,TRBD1,CASSQDFTGGNEQYF,TGTGCCAGCAGCCAAGATTTCACAGGGGGTAACGAGCAGTACTTC
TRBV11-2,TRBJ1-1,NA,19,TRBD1,CASTELVGGGDLVNTEAFF,TGTGCCAGCACCGAATTGGTAGGGGGCGGAGATTTAGTGAACACTGAAGCTTTCTTT
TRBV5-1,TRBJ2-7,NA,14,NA,CASSLSGSSYEQYF,TGCGCCAGCAGCTTGTCAGGTTCCTCCTACGAGCAGTACTTC
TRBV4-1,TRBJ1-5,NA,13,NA,CASSQEGRQGQHF,TGCGCCAGCAGCCAAGAAGGGAGGCAGGGCCAGCATTTT
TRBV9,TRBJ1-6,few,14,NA,CASSVGAGESPLHF,TGTGCCAGCAGCGTAGGGGCAGGGGAATCACCCCTCCACTTT
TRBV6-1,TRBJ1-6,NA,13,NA,CASSENRGSPLHF,TGTGCCAGCAGTGAAAACCGGGGTTCACCCCTCCACTTT
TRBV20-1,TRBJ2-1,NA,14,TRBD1,CSASTGQGDNEQFF,TGCAGTGCTAGTACGGGACAGGGAGACAATGAGCAGTTCTTC
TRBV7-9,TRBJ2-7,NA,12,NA,CASTDSTYEQYF,TGTGCCTCCACGGACTCGACCTACGAGCAGTACTTC
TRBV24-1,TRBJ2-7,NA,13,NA,CATSETGRREQYF,TGTGCCACCAGTGAAACAGGGCGTCGGGAGCAGTACTTC
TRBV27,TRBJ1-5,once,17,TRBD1,CASSLTAGTDYNQPQHF,TGTGCCAGCAGTCTAACAGCCGGGACAGACTACAATCAGCCCCAGCATTTT
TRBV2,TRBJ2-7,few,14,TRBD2,CASRGHGGGYEQYF,TGTGCCAGCAGGGGTCACGGCGGGGGCTACGAGCAGTACTTC
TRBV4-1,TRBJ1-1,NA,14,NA,CASSLPSGNTEAFF,TGCGCCAGCAGCCTCCCTTCAGGGAACACTGAAGCTTTCTTT
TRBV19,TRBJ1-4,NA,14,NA,CASSITRVDEKLFF,TGTGCCAGTAGTATTACCAGGGTGGATGAAAAACTGTTTTTT
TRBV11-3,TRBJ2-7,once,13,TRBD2,CASSFSGSYEQYF,TGTGCCAGCAGCTTTAGCGGGAGCTACGAGCAGTACTTC
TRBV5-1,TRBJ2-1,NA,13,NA,CASSSDVGHEQFF,TGCGCCAGCAGCTCGGACGTGGGGCATGAGCAGTTCTTC
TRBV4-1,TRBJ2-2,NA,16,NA,CASSPRTGANTGELFF,TGCGCCAGCAGCCCCCGGACGGGAGCGAACACCGGGGAGCTGTTTTTT
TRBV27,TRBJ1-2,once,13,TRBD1,CASSSGQGTSYTF,TGTGCCAGCAGTTCAGGACAGGGGACCAGCTACACCTTC
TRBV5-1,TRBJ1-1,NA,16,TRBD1,CASNKMGQGGVTEAFF,TGCGCCAGCAATAAGATGGGACAGGGGGGAGTCACTGAAGCTTTCTTT
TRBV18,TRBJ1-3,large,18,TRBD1,CASSPDGGQPGFRNTIYF,TGTGCCAGCTCACCAGACGGGGGACAGCCCGGGTTTCGGAACACCATATATTTT
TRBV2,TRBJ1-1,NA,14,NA,CASMTRGANTEAFF,TGTGCCAGCATGACCCGGGGGGCTAACACTGAAGCTTTCTTT
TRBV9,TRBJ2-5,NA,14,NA,CASSVGSGRETQYF,TGTGCCAGCAGCGTAGGCTCGGGAAGGGAGACCCAGTACTTC